Shown below are 16 T cell receptor beta chains from a single sample sequenced in a study of blood T cell repertoires in COVID-19. Libraries were prepared by immunoSEQ multiplex PCR; TCRdb keeps only in-frame clonotypes and omits some of them. The sample includes 200,000 to 300,000 clones, about nine tenths seen only once; the top ten take approximately 9.4%. The sequenced material came from peripheral blood. The receptor set was obtained from a man aged 35 to 55 who had recovered from COVID-19.

The chain joins TRBV7-8 to TRBJ1-1, with 7 bases identical to TRBD1. This CDR3 has 17 amino acids. The V and J ends lost 0 bases and 0 bases, in that order; junction bases with no gene match: 7. CDR1 and CDR2 (germline): SGHVS, FQNEAQ. The DNA for the CDR3 is TGTGCCAGCAGCTTAGCGACACCCCAGGGGGTGAACACTGAAGCTTTCTTT. This encodes CASSLATPQGVNTEAFF.

The CDR3 here is CASSPKTGRAQHF. The CDR3 DNA reads TGTGCCAGCAGCCCTAAGACGGGCAGGGCCCAGCATTTT. The chain combines TRBV7-2 with TRBJ1-5, with D possibly TRBD1 on 5 matching bases. This CDR3 has 13 residues. Germline CDR1 and CDR2: SGHTA and FQGNSA. V was pared by 5 bases and J by 11 bases, with 16 bases between.

This chain uses TRBV5-1 with TRBJ2-3; 9 nucleotides align to TRBD1. V shed 3 bases, J shed 1 base, and the junction held 3 bases outside the gene matches. This CDR3 is built from 15 residues. From germline, CDR1 is SGHRS and CDR2 YFSETQ. This CDR3 reads CASSSRTGGTDTQYF. The CDR3 DNA is TGCGCCAGCAGCTCCCGGACAGGGGGCACAGATACGCAGTATTTT. The variable domain in full, completed from reference TRBV5-1 and TRBJ2-3, reads KAGVTQTPRYLIKTRGQQVTLSCSPISGHRSVSWYQQTPGQGLQFLFEYFSETQRNKGNFPGRFSGRQFSNSRSEMNVSTLELGDSALYLCASSSRTGGTDTQYFGPGTRLTVL.

This sequence joins TRBV19 and TRBJ2-7; 9 bases map to TRBD1. The V and J ends lost 4 bases and 8 bases, in that order; junction bases with no gene match: 12. Germline-derived CDR1 and CDR2 are LNHDA and SQIVND (reference sequence). This CDR3 has 15 residues. Here the CDR3 DNA reads TGTGCCAGTAGTACCACCGGGACAGGGCCCCGAAAGCAGTACTTC. Translation: CASSTTGTGPRKQYF.

The chain combines TRBV19 with TRBJ1-1; 8 bases match TRBD1. The germline V gene encodes CDR1 LNHDA and CDR2 SQIVND (reference sequence). After removal of 4 bases from V and 4 bases from J, the junction contained 8 bases not matched to a gene. The CDR3 contains 15 residues. Here the CDR3 DNA reads TGTGCCAGTAGTAAACAACAGGGGGGTGGCACTGAAGCTTTCTTT. Residues: CASSKQQGGGTEAFF. The full variable domain, completed using reference TRBV19 and TRBJ1-1, is DGGITQSPKYLFRKEGQNVTLSCEQNLNHDAMYWYRQDPGQGLRLIYYSQIVNDFQKGDIAEGYSVSREKKESFPLTVTSAQKNPTAFYLCASSKQQGGGTEAFFGQGTRLTVV.

V usage is TRBV7-2 and J usage is TRBJ2-5; TRBD1 agrees at 7 bases. There are 17 residues in the CDR3. The trim removed 1 base at V and 2 bases at J, leaving 10 bases unmatched. Germline loops: CDR1 SGHTA, CDR2 FQGNSA. CDR3: CASSLGSGGHPQETQYF. The DNA of the CDR3 is TGTGCCAGCAGCTTAGGGTCAGGGGGACATCCACAAGAGACCCAGTACTTC.

This clone was counted a single time. The chain is built from TRBV2 and TRBJ1-2; D not certain. Trimming stripped 8 bases from V and 5 bases from J, with 21 bases between. This CDR3 has 15 residues. CDR1 and CDR2 from the germline V gene are SNHLY and FYNNEI. DNA of the CDR3: TGTGCCAGCCGTTTGGCCCGGGCAGGCGGGTATGGCTACACCTTC. It translates to CASRLARAGGYGYTF.

The V gene is TRBV6-5, the J gene TRBJ1-3; D is uncertain. Germline-derived CDR1 and CDR2 are MNHEY and SVGAGI. There are 15 residues in the CDR3. With 7 bases removed from V and 0 bases from J, the gap between germline ends came to 13 bases. The CDR3 DNA sequence: TGTGCCAGCACTACGGGATCTCCCTCTGGAAACACCATATATTTT. Translated, it gives CASTTGSPSGNTIYF.

The chain recombines TRBV7-2 with TRBJ2-3, with 14 nucleotides matching TRBD2. Germline V gives CDR1 SGHTA, CDR2 FQGNSA. The CDR3 extends over 17 amino acids. V was pared by 3 bases and J by 1 base, with 3 bases of the junction left unmatched. This CDR3 is CASSFPGLAGGTDTQYF. Written as DNA, the CDR3 is TGTGCCAGCAGCTTCCCGGGACTAGCGGGGGGCACAGATACGCAGTATTTT.

For the CDR3, the DNA is TGTGCCAGCAGCACCCCTAGCGGGAGAGGCACCGGGGAGCTGTTTTTT. Protein product: CASSTPSGRGTGELFF. The genes are TRBV9 and TRBJ2-2, with 10 bases that match TRBD2. Per the germline V gene, CDR1 is SGDLS and CDR2 is YYNGEE. The J segment lost 4 bases and the V segment lost 4 bases, leaving 7 bases of the junction unmatched. The CDR3 extends over 16 amino acids.

V is TRBV27 and J is TRBJ2-3, with 7 nucleotides matching TRBD2. V shed 5 bases, J shed 3 bases, and the junction held 5 bases outside the gene matches. CDR1 MNHEY and CDR2 SMNVEV come from the germline V gene (reference sequence). CDR3 length: 14 residues. The CDR3 nucleotides read TGTGCCAGCAGTCAGCTAGCGGTTACAGATACGCAGTATTTT. It codes for CASSQLAVTDTQYF.

V usage is TRBV10-2 and J usage is TRBJ1-2, with TRBD1 as a possible D gene (6 bases). CDR1 and CDR2 from the germline V gene are WSHSY and SAAADI. V was shortened by 2 bases and J by 6 bases, with 16 bases between the two germline ends. This CDR3 comprises 15 residues. CDR3 in DNA: TGCGCCAGCAGTGAGCCGGGGGGCAGGGAGAATGGCTACACCTTC. Its translation: CASSEPGGRENGYTF.

The rearrangement links TRBV19 to TRBJ1-5, with D perhaps TRBD1 (5 bases). CDR1 and CDR2 from the germline V gene are LNHDA and SQIVND (reference sequence). The V end was cut by 6 bases, the J end by 3 bases, with 12 bases between. The CDR3 is 14 amino acids. CDR3 sequence (DNA): TGTGCCAGTAGAAACCAGGGTCTCAATCAGCCCCAGCATTTT. Translated, it gives CASRNQGLNQPQHF.

This clone has only a few counts. This chain links TRBV6-2 or TRBV6-3 with TRBJ2-1; a possible D gene is TRBD2 (5 bases). V was clipped by 5 bases and J by 2 bases, with 10 bases between them. There are 14 residues in the CDR3. Germline V gene sequence: CDR1 MNHEY, CDR2 SVGEGT. The CDR3 sequence is CASSKAVTYNEQFF. Written as DNA, the CDR3 is TGTGCCAGCAGTAAAGCGGTGACCTACAATGAGCAGTTCTTC.

V is TRBV5-6 and J is TRBJ2-1, with D possibly TRBD2 on 5 matching bases. With 1 base removed from V and 8 bases from J, the gap between germline ends came to 13 bases. Germline loops: CDR1 SGHDT, CDR2 YYEEEE. The CDR3 sequence is 14 residues long. The CDR3 DNA is TGTGCCAGCAGCTTGATAAGGACTCGTTATGAGCAGTTCTTC. Translation gives CASSLIRTRYEQFF. The complete variable domain, with remaining parts taken from reference TRBV5-6 and TRBJ2-1, reads DAGVTQSPTHLIKTRGQQVTLRCSPKSGHDTVSWYQQALGQGPQFIFQYYEEEERQRGNFPDRFSGHQFPNYSSELNVNALLLGDSALYLCASSLIRTRYEQFFGPGTRLTVL.

V usage is TRBV2 and J usage is TRBJ1-2, with D possibly being TRBD1 (5 bases). This CDR3 comprises 12 residues. V lost 6 bases, J lost 4 bases, and 9 bases lay in between. The germline gives CDR1 SNHLY, CDR2 FYNNEI. The CDR3 region has the DNA TGTGCCAGCAGCGCGGGGCCCTATGGCTACACCTTC. Protein sequence: CASSAGPYGYTF.